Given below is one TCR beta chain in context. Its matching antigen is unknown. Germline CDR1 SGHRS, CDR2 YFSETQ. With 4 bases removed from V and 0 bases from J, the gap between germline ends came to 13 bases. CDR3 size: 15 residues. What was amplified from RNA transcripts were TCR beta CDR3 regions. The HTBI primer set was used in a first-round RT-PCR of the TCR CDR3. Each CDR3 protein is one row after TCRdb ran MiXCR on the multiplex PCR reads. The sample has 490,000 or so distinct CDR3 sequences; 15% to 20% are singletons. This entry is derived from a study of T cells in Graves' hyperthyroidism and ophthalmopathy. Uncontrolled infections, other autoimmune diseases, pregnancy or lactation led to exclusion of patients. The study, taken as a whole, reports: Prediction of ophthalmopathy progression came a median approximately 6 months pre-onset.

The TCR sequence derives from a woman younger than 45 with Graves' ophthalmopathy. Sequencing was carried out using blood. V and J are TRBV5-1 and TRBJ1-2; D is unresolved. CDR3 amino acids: CASSLGREANYGYTF. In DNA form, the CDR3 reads TGCGCCAGCAGCCTAGGACGGGAAGCTAACTATGGCTACACCTTC. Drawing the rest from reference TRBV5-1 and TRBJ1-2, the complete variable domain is KAGVTQTPRYLIKTRGQQVTLSCSPISGHRSVSWYQQTPGQGLQFLFEYFSETQRNKGNFPGRFSGRQFSNSRSEMNVSTLELGDSALYLCASSLGREANYGYTFGSGTRLTVV.